This T cell receptor beta chain stems from a study of blood T cell repertoires in COVID-19. On the study more broadly: COVID-19 samples, acute and convalescent, were from the United States, Italy and Spain. PBMCs, B-cell-depleted T cells, or T cells were the source of the cDNA or gDNA that made up the material.

Original methodology: Quantification of nucleated cells was approximated via reference gene primer amplification. TCRdb's table, derived via immunoSEQ multiplex PCR, lists solely in-frame clones and lacks some. D and trimming were read from the DNA, whereas the V and J calls and clone size are those reported in that table. Of under 150,000 clones in the sample, roughly four fifths are singletons; the top ten hold 9.5% to 14%. Germline V gene data show CDR1 as MNHEY and CDR2 as SMNVEV (reference sequence). The CDR3 covers 16 residues. The V end was cut by 8 bases, the J end by 0 bases, with 18 bases between. This clone is classed as medium-sized.

The chain links TRBV27 to TRBJ2-3; TRBD2 is a possible D gene (5 bases). This clonotype was sampled from a human donor in a cohort sampled during active COVID-19. Sequencing input: peripheral blood. The CDR3 here is CASGDGNAASTDTQYF. In DNA form, the CDR3 reads TGTGCCAGCGGTGACGGGAACGCTGCTAGCACAGATACGCAGTATTTT.